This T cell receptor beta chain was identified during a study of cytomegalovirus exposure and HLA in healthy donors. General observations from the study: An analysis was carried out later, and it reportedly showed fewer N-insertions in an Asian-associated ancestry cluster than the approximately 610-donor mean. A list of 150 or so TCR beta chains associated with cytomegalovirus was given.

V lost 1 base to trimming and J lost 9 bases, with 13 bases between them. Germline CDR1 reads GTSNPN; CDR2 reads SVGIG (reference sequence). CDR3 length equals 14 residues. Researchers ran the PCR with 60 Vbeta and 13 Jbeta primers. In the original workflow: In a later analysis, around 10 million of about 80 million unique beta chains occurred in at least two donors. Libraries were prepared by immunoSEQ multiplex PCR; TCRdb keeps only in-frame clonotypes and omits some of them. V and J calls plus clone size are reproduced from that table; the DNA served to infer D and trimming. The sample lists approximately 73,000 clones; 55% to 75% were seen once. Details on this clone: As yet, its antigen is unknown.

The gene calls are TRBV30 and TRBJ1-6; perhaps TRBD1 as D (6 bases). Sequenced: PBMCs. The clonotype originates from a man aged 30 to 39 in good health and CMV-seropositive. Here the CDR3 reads CAWSALTGSSPLHF. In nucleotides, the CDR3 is TGTGCCTGGAGTGCCTTAACAGGGAGTTCACCCCTCCACTTT.